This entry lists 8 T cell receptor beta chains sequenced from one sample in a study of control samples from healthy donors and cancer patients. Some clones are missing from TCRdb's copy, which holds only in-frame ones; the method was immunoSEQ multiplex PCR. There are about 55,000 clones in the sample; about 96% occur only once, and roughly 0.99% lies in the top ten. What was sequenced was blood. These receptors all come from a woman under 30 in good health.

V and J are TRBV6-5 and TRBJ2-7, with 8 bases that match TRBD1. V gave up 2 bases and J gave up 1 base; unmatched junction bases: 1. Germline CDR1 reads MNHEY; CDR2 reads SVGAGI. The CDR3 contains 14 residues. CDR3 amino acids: CASSYGQGSYEQYF. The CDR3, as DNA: TGTGCCAGCAGTTACGGACAGGGATCCTACGAGCAGTACTTC.

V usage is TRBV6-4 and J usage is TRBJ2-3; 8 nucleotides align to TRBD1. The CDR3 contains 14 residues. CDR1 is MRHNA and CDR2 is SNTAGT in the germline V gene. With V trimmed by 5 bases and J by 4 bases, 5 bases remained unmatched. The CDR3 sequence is CASSPGQGADTQYF. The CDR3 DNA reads TGTGCCAGCAGTCCAGGACAGGGCGCAGATACGCAGTATTTT.

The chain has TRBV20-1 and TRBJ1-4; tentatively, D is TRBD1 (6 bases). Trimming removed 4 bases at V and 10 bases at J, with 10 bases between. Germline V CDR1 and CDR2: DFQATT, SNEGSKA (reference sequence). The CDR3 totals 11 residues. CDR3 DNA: TGCAGTGCTAACCCGACAGGAAAACTGTTTTTT. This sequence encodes CSANPTGKLFF.

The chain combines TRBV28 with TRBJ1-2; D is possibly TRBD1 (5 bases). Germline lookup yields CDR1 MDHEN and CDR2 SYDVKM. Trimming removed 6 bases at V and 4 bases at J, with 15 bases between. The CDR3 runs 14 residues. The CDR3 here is CASRLKDRLYGYTF. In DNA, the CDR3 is TGTGCCAGCAGACTAAAAGACAGACTCTATGGCTACACCTTC.

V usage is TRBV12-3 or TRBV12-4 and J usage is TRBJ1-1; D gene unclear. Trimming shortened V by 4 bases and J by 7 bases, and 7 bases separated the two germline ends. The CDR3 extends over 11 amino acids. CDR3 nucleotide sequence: TGTGCCAGCAGTTCAGCTTATGAAGCTTTCTTT. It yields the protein CASSSAYEAFF.

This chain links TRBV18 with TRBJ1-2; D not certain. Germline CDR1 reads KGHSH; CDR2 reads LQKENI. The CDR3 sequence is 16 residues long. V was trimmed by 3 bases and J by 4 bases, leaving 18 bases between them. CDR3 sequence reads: CASSPVQTYVPYGYTF. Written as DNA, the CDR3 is TGTGCCAGCTCACCCGTCCAGACCTACGTGCCCTATGGCTACACCTTC.

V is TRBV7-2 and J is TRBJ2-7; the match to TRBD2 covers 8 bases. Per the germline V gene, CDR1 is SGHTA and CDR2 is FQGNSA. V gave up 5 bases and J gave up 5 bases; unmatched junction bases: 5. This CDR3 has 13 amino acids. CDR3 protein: CASSTGLENEQYF. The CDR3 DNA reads TGTGCCAGCAGCACGGGACTAGAAAACGAGCAGTACTTC.

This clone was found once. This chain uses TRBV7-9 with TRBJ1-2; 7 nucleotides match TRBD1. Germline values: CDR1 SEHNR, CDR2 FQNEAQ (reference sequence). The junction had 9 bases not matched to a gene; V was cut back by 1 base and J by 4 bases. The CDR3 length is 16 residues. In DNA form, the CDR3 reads TGTGCCAGCAGCTTAGGGCTAACCGCAGGGGGCTATGGCTACACCTTC. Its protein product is CASSLGLTAGGYGYTF.